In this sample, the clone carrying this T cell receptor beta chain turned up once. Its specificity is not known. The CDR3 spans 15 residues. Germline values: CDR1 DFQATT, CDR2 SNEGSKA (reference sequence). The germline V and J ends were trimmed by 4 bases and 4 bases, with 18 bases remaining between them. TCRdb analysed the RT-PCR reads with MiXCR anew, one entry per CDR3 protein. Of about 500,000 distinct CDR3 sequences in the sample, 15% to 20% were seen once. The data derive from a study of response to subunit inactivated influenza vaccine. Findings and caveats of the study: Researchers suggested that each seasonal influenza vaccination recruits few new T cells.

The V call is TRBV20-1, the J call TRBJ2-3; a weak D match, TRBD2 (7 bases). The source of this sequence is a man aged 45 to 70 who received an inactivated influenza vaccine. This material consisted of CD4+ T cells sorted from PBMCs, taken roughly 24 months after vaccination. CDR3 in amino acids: CSANRRGGWADTQYF. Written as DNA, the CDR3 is TGCAGTGCTAACAGAAGGGGGGGCTGGGCAGATACGCAGTATTTT.